A selection of T cell receptor beta chains follows, all from one sample in a study of T cell changes during pregnancy in multiple sclerosis. Measured with immunoSEQ multiplex PCR; TCRdb has only the in-frame clones, and not every one. The sample has 40,000 or so clones, about 88% seen once; the top ten hold about 5.2%. The sample consisted of peripheral blood, taken in the third trimester of pregnancy. The receptors come from a female donor in good health, enrolled as a control in a pregnancy study. Each CDR3 is given with its conserved first and last residue. Size is omitted from some rows. Given values are once, few, many or a class for expanded clones.

v_call	j_call	clone_size	cdr3_aa
TRBV11-2	TRBJ2-5	.	CASSLEGQGMGETQYF
TRBV4-2	TRBJ2-2	.	CASSHGGSDVGELFF
TRBV11-2	TRBJ2-2	.	CASSPTGTPPGELFF
TRBV9	TRBJ1-2	once	CASSTGENYGYTF
TRBV12-5	TRBJ2-5	.	CASFSGTKAQPLQETQYF
TRBV10-1	TRBJ1-2	.	CASRAYGYTF
TRBV7-7	TRBJ2-3	once	CASSLDRVTDTQYF
TRBV7-3	TRBJ2-1	few	CASSLGLAGEGDEQFF
TRBV5-6	TRBJ1-1	.	CASAGWGVTEAFF
TRBV19	TRBJ1-4	.	CASSPLSGRGSEKLFF
TRBV5-3	TRBJ1-2	.	CARSYNGYTF
TRBV15	TRBJ2-7	.	CATSRGGTGTEYSYEQYF
TRBV7-8	TRBJ2-5	.	CASSLGRTSGIVETQYF
TRBV7-2	TRBJ1-2	.	CASSLDGTALGGYTF
TRBV11-2	TRBJ1-5	.	CASSSQGLGNQPQHF
TRBV28	TRBJ1-1	.	CASRRDRVLTEAFF
TRBV6-1	TRBJ1-3	.	CALEGLLGSGNTIYF
TRBV5-6	TRBJ1-5	.	CASSLGGVAGQPQHF
TRBV28	TRBJ1-2	.	CASSGTGKGYTF
TRBV6-5	TRBJ2-5	.	CASSYSSFQETQYF
TRBV28	TRBJ1-6	once	CASSPPTGLNSPLHF
TRBV6-5	TRBJ2-1	.	CASRPRDRVGNEQFF